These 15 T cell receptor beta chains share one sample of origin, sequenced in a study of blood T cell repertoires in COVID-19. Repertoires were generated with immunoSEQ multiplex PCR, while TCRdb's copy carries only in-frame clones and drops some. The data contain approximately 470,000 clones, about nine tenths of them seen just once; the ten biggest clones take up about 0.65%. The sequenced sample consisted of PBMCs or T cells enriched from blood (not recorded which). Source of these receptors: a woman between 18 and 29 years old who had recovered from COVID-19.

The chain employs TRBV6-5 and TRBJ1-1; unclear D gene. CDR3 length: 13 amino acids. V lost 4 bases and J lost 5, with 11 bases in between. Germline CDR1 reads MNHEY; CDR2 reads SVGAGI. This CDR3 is CASSSGGKTEAFF. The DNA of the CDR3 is TGTGCCAGCAGTTCGGGTGGAAAAACTGAAGCTTTCTTT.

The CDR3 bases are TGTGCCAGCAGTGTGGGACAGGGGGTTTCTTCACCCCTCCACTTT. This codes for CASSVGQGVSSPLHF. The chain recombines TRBV2 with TRBJ1-6; the match to TRBD1 covers 11 bases. The J segment lost 9 bases and the V segment lost 4 bases, leaving 5 bases of the junction unmatched. The CDR3 is made up of 15 amino acids. Germline CDR1 SNHLY, CDR2 FYNNEI.

The CDR3: CASSQDPRARGYNSPLHF. The CDR3 DNA is TGCGCCAGCAGCCAAGACCCCAGGGCTCGAGGCTATAATTCACCCCTCCACTTT. This rearrangement joins TRBV4-1 to TRBJ1-6; D is perhaps TRBD1 (5 bases). The CDR3 sequence is 18 residues long. Germline V gene lookup returns CDR1 MGHRA and CDR2 YSYEKL. V was pared by 0 bases and J by 3 bases, with 15 bases between.

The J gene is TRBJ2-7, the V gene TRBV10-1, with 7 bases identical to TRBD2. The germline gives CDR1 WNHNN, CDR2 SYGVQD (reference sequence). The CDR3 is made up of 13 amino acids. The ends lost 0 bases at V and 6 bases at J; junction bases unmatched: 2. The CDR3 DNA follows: TGCGCCAGCAGTGAGTCACGGACTAGCGAGCAGTACTTC. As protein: CASSESRTSEQYF.

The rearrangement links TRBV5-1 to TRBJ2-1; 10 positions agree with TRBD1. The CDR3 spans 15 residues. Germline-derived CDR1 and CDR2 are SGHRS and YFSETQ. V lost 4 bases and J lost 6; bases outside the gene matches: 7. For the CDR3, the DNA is TGCGCCAGCAGCCGACCGGGACAGGGGCTCAATGAGCAGTTCTTC. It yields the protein CASSRPGQGLNEQFF.

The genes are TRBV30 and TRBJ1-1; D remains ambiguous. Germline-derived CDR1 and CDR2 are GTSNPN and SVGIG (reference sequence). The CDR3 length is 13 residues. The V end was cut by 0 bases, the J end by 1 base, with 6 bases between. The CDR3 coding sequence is TGTGCCTGGAGTGTGCAGAAGAACACTGAAGCTTTCTTT. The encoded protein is CAWSVQKNTEAFF. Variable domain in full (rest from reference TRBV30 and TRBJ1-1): SQTIHQWPATLVQPVGSPLSLECTVEGTSNPNLYWYRQAAGRGLQLLFYSVGIGQISSEVPQNLSASRPQDRQFILSSKKLLLSDSGFYLCAWSVQKNTEAFFGQGTRLTVV.

Written as DNA, the CDR3 is TGTGCCAGCAGTTGGGACCCCGGGACAGAAGCTTTCTTT. It yields the protein CASSWDPGTEAFF. J is TRBJ1-1 and V is TRBV27, with D tentatively TRBD1 (6 bases). This CDR3 comprises 13 residues. Germline V gene lookup returns CDR1 MNHEY and CDR2 SMNVEV (reference sequence). The V and J ends lost 4 bases and 8 bases respectively, with 14 bases between them.

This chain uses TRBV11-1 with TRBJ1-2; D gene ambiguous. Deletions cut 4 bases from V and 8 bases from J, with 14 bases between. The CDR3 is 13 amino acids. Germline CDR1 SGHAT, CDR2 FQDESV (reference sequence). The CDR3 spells CASSSHRPEGYTF. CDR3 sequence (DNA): TGTGCCAGCAGCTCGCACCGTCCCGAGGGCTACACCTTC.

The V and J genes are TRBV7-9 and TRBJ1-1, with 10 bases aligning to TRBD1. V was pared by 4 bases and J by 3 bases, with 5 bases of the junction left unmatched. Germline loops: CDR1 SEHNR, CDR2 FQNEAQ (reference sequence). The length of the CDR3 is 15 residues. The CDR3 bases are TGTGCCAGCAGCTCGTCGGACAGGGGGGACACTGAAGCTTTCTTT. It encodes CASSSSDRGDTEAFF.

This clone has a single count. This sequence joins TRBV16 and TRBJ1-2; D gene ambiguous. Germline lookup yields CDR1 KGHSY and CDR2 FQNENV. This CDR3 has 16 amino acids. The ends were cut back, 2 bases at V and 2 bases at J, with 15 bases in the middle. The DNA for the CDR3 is TGTGCCAGCAGCCAAAGTAATACAGACCCGAACTATGGCTACACCTTC. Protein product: CASSQSNTDPNYGYTF.

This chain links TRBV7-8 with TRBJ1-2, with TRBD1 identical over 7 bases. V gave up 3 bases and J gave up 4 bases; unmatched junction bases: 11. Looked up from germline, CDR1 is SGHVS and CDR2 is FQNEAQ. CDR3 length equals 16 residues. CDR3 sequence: CASSLEPGTDLYGYTF. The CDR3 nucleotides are TGTGCCAGCAGCTTGGAACCCGGGACAGACCTCTATGGCTACACCTTC.

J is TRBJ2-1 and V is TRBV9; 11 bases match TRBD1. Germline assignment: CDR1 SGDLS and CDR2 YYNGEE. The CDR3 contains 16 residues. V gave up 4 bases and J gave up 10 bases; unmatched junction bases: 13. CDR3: CASSTPRDRGDKEQFF. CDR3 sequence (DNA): TGTGCCAGCAGCACCCCCCGGGACAGGGGGGATAAGGAGCAGTTCTTC.

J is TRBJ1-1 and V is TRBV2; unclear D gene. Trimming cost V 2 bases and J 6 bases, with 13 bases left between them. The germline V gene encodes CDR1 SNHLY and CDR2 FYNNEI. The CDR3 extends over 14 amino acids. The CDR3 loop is CASSESQIRAEAFF. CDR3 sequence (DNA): TGTGCCAGCAGTGAATCGCAGATTCGGGCTGAAGCTTTCTTT.

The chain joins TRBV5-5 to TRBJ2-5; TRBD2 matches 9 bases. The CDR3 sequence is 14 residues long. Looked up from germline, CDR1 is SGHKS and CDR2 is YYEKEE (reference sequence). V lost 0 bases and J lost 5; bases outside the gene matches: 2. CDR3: CASSLVAGAETQYF. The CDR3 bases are TGTGCCAGCAGCTTGGTAGCGGGGGCTGAGACCCAGTACTTC.

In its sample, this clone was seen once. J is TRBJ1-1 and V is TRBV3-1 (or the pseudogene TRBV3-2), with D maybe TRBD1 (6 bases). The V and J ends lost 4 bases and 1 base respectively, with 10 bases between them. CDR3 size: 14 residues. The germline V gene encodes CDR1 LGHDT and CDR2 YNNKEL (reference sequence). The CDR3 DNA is TGTGCCAGCAGCCTAGGACAGCCGAACACTGAAGCTTTCTTT. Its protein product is CASSLGQPNTEAFF.